Sequencing of this T cell receptor beta chain was carried out in a study of HIV-infected children after antiretroviral therapy interruption. Germline CDR1 reads MDHEN; CDR2 reads SYDVKM. This CDR3 comprises 14 residues. V was clipped by 5 bases and J by 8 bases, with 16 bases between them. The TCR library was built from RNA with a 3' RACE protocol and unique molecular identifiers. TCRdb called the 3' RACE reads again in MiXCR, with one record for every CDR3 protein. The table lists approximately 15,000 distinct CDR3 sequences, under 4% of them singletons. Treatment indicated: PENTA 11 planned treatment interruption arm or continuous ART arm. In its sample, this clonotype was seen many times.

This receptor was taken from a pool of human donors with HIV. The material was CD45RO+ CD8+ T cells from PBMCs, pooled from several time points, obtained from a donor given antiretroviral therapy, either interrupted or continuous. As to subset: memory CD8+ CD45RO+ CD45RA- T cells. The chain couples TRBV28 to TRBJ2-1; D is undetermined. As DNA, the CDR3 is TGTGCCAGCAGTCCGACCTCATATTTTCATGAGCAGTTCTTC. Amino acids: CASSPTSYFHEQFF.